This T cell receptor (beta chain) comes out of a study of PD-1 blockade in classical Hodgkin lymphoma. Study details: On a schedule of every 2 weeks, patients received nivolumab 3 mg/kg intravenously. Findings and caveats of the study: TCR diversity in CD4+, not CD8+, cells rose significantly by C4D1. Those achieving complete response showed baseline diversity like newly diagnosed patients. At baseline, newly diagnosed patients reportedly showed less TCR diversity than healthy donors.

Each patient experienced a relapse that followed autologous stem cell transplantation, and brentuximab vedotin exposure varied. This CDR3 region has 14 residues. V was clipped by 6 bases and J by 5 bases; unmatched bases: 5. CDR1 is SNHLY and CDR2 is FYNNEI in the germline V gene. To note about this clone: Its matching antigen is unknown.

Assay used: immunoSEQ multiplex PCR; TCRdb lists only in-frame clones, some missing. Here the sample spans 20,000 to 30,000 clones, nearly 80% being singletons. This sample comprised peripheral blood mononuclear cells (PBMCs), obtained at baseline. J is TRBJ1-5 and V is TRBV2; 9 positions agree with TRBD1. The clonotype was recovered from a human donor with classical Hodgkin lymphoma. CDR3 in DNA: TGTGCCAGCAGAACAGGGGGCGCATATCAGCCCCAGCATTTT. This encodes CASRTGGAYQPQHF.